One and the same sample provided the 12 T cell receptor beta chains below, sequenced in a study of blood T cell repertoires in COVID-19 (dated by TCRdb to 2020 to 2022). Libraries came from the immunoSEQ multiplex PCR assay. TCRdb's version of the immuneACCESS table is confined to in-frame rearrangements and falls short of the full clone set. An unresolved V gene accounts for under half of the shortfall where checked; the remainder is of unknown origin. The sample table contains 68,000 or so clones; only one count was recorded for roughly 84% of them. The ten largest clones represent about 10% of the sample. Specimen: peripheral blood. The receptors originated from a woman in her 50s with acute or convalescent COVID-19.

This sequence joins TRBV19 and TRBJ1-5, with D maybe TRBD1 (6 bases). CDR1 and CDR2 (germline): LNHDA, SQIVND (reference sequence). The CDR3 is made up of 14 amino acids. The ends were cut back, 3 bases at V and 6 bases at J, with 12 bases in the middle. The CDR3 nucleotides are TGTGCCAGTAGTATTAGGGGGACCACTCAGCCCCAGCATTTT. Encoded protein: CASSIRGTTQPQHF.

The V call is TRBV7-6, the J call TRBJ2-7; TRBD2 aligns across 8 bases. With V trimmed by 5 bases and J by 0 bases, 9 bases remained unmatched. The CDR3 spans 16 residues. The germline V gene encodes CDR1 SGHVS and CDR2 FNYEAQ. CDR3 sequence reads: CASSPSGGTTSYEQYF. DNA of the CDR3: TGTGCCAGCAGCCCCTCGGGGGGGACTACCTCCTACGAGCAGTACTTC.

The chain carries TRBV6-2 or TRBV6-3 and TRBJ1-6; 8 nucleotides agree with TRBD1. V dropped 0 bases and J dropped 9; count of bases not matched to a gene: 4. CDR3 length: 15 residues. CDR1 and CDR2 from the germline V gene are MNHEY and SVGEGT. The CDR3 here is CASSYSWDRSSPLHF. The CDR3 nucleotides read TGTGCCAGCAGTTACTCATGGGACAGGTCTTCACCCCTCCACTTT.

The chain employs TRBV7-3 and TRBJ2-3; 9 nucleotides match TRBD2. The CDR3 loop spans 18 amino acids. Trimming at V came to 4 bases and at J to 5 bases, leaving 16 bases not matched to a gene. Germline V lookup: CDR1 SGHTA, CDR2 FQGTGA. DNA of the CDR3: TGTGCCAGCAGCTCCCCCCCGGGCGCGGGAGGGCCGGTAGATACGCAGTATTTT. Translated: CASSSPPGAGGPVDTQYF.

The chain recombines TRBV5-1 with TRBJ1-2; no clear D gene. The CDR3 is 15 amino acids. With 1 base removed from V and 3 bases from J, the gap between germline ends came to 13 bases. Germline-derived CDR1 and CDR2 are SGHRS and YFSETQ. The CDR3 sequence: CASSLHPLADYGYTF. CDR3 bases: TGCGCCAGCAGCTTGCACCCCTTGGCGGACTATGGCTACACCTTC. Filled out from reference TRBV5-1 and TRBJ1-2, the complete variable domain reads KAGVTQTPRYLIKTRGQQVTLSCSPISGHRSVSWYQQTPGQGLQFLFEYFSETQRNKGNFPGRFSGRQFSNSRSEMNVSTLELGDSALYLCASSLHPLADYGYTFGSGTRLTVV.

This chain uses TRBV10-3 with TRBJ2-7; 9 positions agree with TRBD1. The V segment lost 4 bases and the J segment 2 bases; nucleotides outside the gene matches: 0. Germline-derived CDR1 and CDR2 are ENHRY and SYGVKD. This CDR3 is built from 13 residues. CDR3 sequence: CAISGTGAYEQYF. The DNA of the CDR3 is TGTGCCATCAGTGGGACAGGGGCCTACGAGCAGTACTTC.

This clone showed up just a few times. The chain is built from TRBV27 and TRBJ2-2, with D maybe TRBD2 (6 bases). Germline V gene data show CDR1 as MNHEY and CDR2 as SMNVEV (reference sequence). Trimming left V 6 bases short and J 2 bases short, with 10 bases between. This CDR3 spans 14 amino acids. The CDR3 DNA is TGTGCCAGCAGCTTTAGCGGAAACACCGGGGAGCTGTTTTTT. Amino acids: CASSFSGNTGELFF.

The V gene is TRBV7-2, the J gene TRBJ1-5; D gene unclear. There are 12 residues in the CDR3. From germline, CDR1 is SGHTA and CDR2 FQGNSA. V was clipped by 3 bases and J by 6 bases, with 6 bases between them. The chain's CDR3 is CASSFFGQPQHF. The CDR3 DNA reads as TGTGCCAGCAGCTTCTTCGGTCAGCCCCAGCATTTT.

This chain connects TRBV6-2 or TRBV6-3 to TRBJ2-7, with no clear D. The CDR3 length is 16 residues. The V and J ends lost 0 bases and 2 bases respectively, with 14 bases between them. Germline CDR1 MNHEY, CDR2 SVGEGT. This chain's CDR3 is CASSYSLNHTTYEQYF. CDR3 bases: TGTGCCAGCAGTTACTCGCTAAACCATACTACCTACGAGCAGTACTTC.

The V call is TRBV25-1, the J call TRBJ2-3, with D tentatively TRBD1 (6 bases). CDR1 is MGHDK and CDR2 is SYGVNS in the germline V gene. The germline V and J ends were trimmed by 2 bases and 1 base, with 16 bases remaining between them. CDR3 length: 17 residues. CDR3 in DNA: TGTGCCAGCAGTGAAAAAAACAGGGTTTTGGGCACAGATACGCAGTATTTT. This translates into CASSEKNRVLGTDTQYF.

This chain joins TRBV9 and TRBJ1-1; 10 bases agree with TRBD1. V was clipped by 7 bases and J by 5 bases; unmatched bases: 11. Per the germline V gene, CDR1 is SGDLS and CDR2 is YYNGEE. This CDR3 has 15 amino acids. The CDR3 spells CASGAGTGDGTEAFF. The CDR3 region has the DNA TGTGCCAGCGGCGCGGGGACAGGGGATGGGACTGAAGCTTTCTTT.

V is TRBV10-3 and J is TRBJ1-1, with D possibly matching TRBD1 (6 bases). Germline values: CDR1 ENHRY, CDR2 SYGVKD. V lost 8 bases to trimming and J lost 7 bases, with 17 bases between them. This CDR3 is built from 13 residues. CDR3 loop: CAIRAATGGEAFF. CDR3 DNA: TGTGCCATCCGTGCGGCGACAGGCGGTGAAGCTTTCTTT.